These T cell receptor beta chains were read from a single sample in a study of blood T cell repertoires in COVID-19. The repertoire was sequenced with immunoSEQ multiplex PCR; TCRdb's copy has only in-frame clones and lacks some. The table records approximately 55,000 clones, around four fifths of them present only once. Sequenced material: peripheral blood. All receptors come from a man aged 30-40 years with COVID-19, enrolled during active disease. The conserved cysteine and the conserved F or W are not part of the CDR3 here. D genes are given only for firm matches. Not all rows give a size; the values are once, few, many and, for expanded clones, a class.

D,V,size,J,CDR3
TRBD2,TRBV24-1,.,TRBJ2-1,ATSVGLRGGYNEQF
TRBD1,TRBV6-5,.,TRBJ1-2,ASSLDRGLHGYT
TRBD1,TRBV7-8,.,TRBJ1-2,ASSLVGQRDSPYGYT
.,TRBV4-1,few,TRBJ1-2,ASSLDSPYGYT
.,TRBV2,.,TRBJ2-2,ASKFGGNTGELF
.,TRBV30,.,TRBJ2-3,AWSRGATDTQY
.,TRBV15,.,TRBJ1-6,ATSRDSGSSYNSPLH
.,TRBV9,.,TRBJ2-7,ASSVGMGEPYEQY
.,TRBV18,once,TRBJ1-4,ASSPPATNEKLF
.,TRBV7-9,.,TRBJ1-1,ASSPQLRPSGTEAF
.,TRBV10-3,.,TRBJ2-1,AISESVALEQF
.,TRBV7-2,.,TRBJ2-7,ASSRPGSSYEQY
.,TRBV4-3,.,TRBJ1-2,ASSQERGNYGYT
.,TRBV27,.,TRBJ2-2,ASSQGTNTGELF
TRBD2,TRBV11-2,few,TRBJ2-2,ASSLGTSGENTGELF
.,TRBV6-1,.,TRBJ1-5,ASSEITSSNQPQH
.,TRBV27,.,TRBJ2-2,ASMSANTGELF
.,TRBV5-4,.,TRBJ1-1,ASSLDVGQGRAF
TRBD2,TRBV10-3,few,TRBJ2-1,AISESGTSGGNEQF
.,TRBV18,.,TRBJ2-7,ASSGQTYEQY
TRBD2,TRBV5-1,.,TRBJ2-1,ASSSDGVLAGVLNEQF
.,TRBV21-1,once,TRBJ1-4,ASSKEGHRNEKLF
.,TRBV6-6,.,TRBJ2-3,ASSYPSLPQY
.,TRBV5-4,.,TRBJ2-7,ASSLGGATYEQY
.,TRBV5-1,.,TRBJ2-7,ASSLRGAGEQY
.,TRBV7-2,.,TRBJ1-5,ASSLASRGVYSNQPQH
.,TRBV7-9,.,TRBJ2-7,ASSYSGPDYEQY
.,TRBV28,.,TRBJ1-1,ASSMRTFAEAF
TRBD1,TRBV27,.,TRBJ1-5,ASSGTGGSQPQH
TRBD2,TRBV7-9,.,TRBJ2-3,ASSISALAGGFDSTDTQY
.,TRBV2,few,TRBJ2-5,ASSEVVLAETQY